Following are 14 T cell receptor beta chains from one sample sequenced in a study of blood T cell repertoires in COVID-19. The method was immunoSEQ multiplex PCR; TCRdb's version includes in-frame clones alone and lacks a portion of them. The sample carries approximately 220,000 clones, roughly 80% recorded once. Sequenced input: PBMCs or T cells enriched from blood (not recorded which). The source is a woman aged 45-65 years who had been exposed to COVID-19.

The J gene is TRBJ1-5, the V gene TRBV28, with D perhaps matching TRBD1 (6 bases). This CDR3 is 15 amino acids long. V was shortened by 6 bases and J by 2 bases, with 14 bases between the two germline ends. CDR1 is MDHEN and CDR2 is SYDVKM in the germline V gene. The CDR3 reads CASSPGGARNQPQHF. CDR3 in DNA: TGTGCCAGCAGCCCTGGGGGCGCTCGCAATCAGCCCCAGCATTTT.

This clone was observed a handful of times. The chain couples TRBV5-6 to TRBJ1-1; D is unresolved. Trimming removed 1 base at V and 6 bases at J, with 10 bases between. CDR3 length: 13 amino acids. Per germline, CDR1 SGHDT and CDR2 YYEEEE. CDR3 bases: TGTGCCAGCAGCTTGATTGCGGTACCTGAAGCTTTCTTT. It codes for CASSLIAVPEAFF. Variable domain in full (rest from reference TRBV5-6 and TRBJ1-1): DAGVTQSPTHLIKTRGQQVTLRCSPKSGHDTVSWYQQALGQGPQFIFQYYEEEERQRGNFPDRFSGHQFPNYSSELNVNALLLGDSALYLCASSLIAVPEAFFGQGTRLTVV.

The chain employs TRBV5-1 and TRBJ1-2; D unresolved. Germline V gene lookup returns CDR1 SGHRS and CDR2 YFSETQ. V lost 0 bases, J lost 5 bases, and 14 bases lay in between. The CDR3 totals 15 residues. CDR3 nucleotide sequence: TGCGCCAGCAGCTTGGCCGGGGATAGGGTGTATGGCTACACCTTC. Translating gives CASSLAGDRVYGYTF.

The chain is built from TRBV9 and TRBJ1-6; the D gene is possibly TRBD1 (5 bases). Deletions cut 7 bases from V and 7 bases from J, with 6 bases between. Germline CDR1 is SGDLS and CDR2 is YYNGEE. This CDR3 comprises 11 residues. The CDR3 coding sequence is TGTGCCAGCGGGGCAAATTCACCCCTCCACTTT. This translates into CASGANSPLHF.

The V and J genes are TRBV2 and TRBJ1-3; D not certain. Looked up from germline, CDR1 is SNHLY and CDR2 is FYNNEI. The CDR3 runs 12 residues. V was clipped by 5 bases and J by 6 bases, with 8 bases between them. CDR3 sequence (DNA): TGTGCCAGCAGTTTCAGTGAAAACACCATATATTTT. As protein: CASSFSENTIYF.

This clone has only a few counts. This rearrangement joins TRBV19 to TRBJ2-1; D gene uncertain. The germline V gene encodes CDR1 LNHDA and CDR2 SQIVND (reference sequence). This CDR3 region has 13 residues. The V end lost 4 bases, the J end lost 9 bases, and 13 bases lay between the germline ends. CDR3 coding DNA: TGTGCCAGTAGTAGGGTGGCGGTCGGTGAGCAGTTCTTC. It translates to CASSRVAVGEQFF.

This sequence joins TRBV7-9 and TRBJ2-1, with TRBD1 matching 10 bases. The CDR3 is 17 residues long. Germline trimming cut 4 bases from V and 5 bases from J; bases unmatched to any gene: 11. The germline gives CDR1 SEHNR, CDR2 FQNEAQ (reference sequence). The CDR3 DNA follows: TGTGCCAGCAGCTCCCTGGCCGGGACAGGGGATCACAATGAGCAGTTCTTC. Translation: CASSSLAGTGDHNEQFF.

The V call is TRBV7-2, the J call TRBJ1-1; D unresolved. Germline CDR1 SGHTA, CDR2 FQGNSA. V lost 1 base and J lost 2, with 11 bases in between. The CDR3 spans 15 residues. The CDR3 loop reads CASSLGGGPNTEAFF. The CDR3 DNA is TGTGCCAGCAGCTTAGGAGGCGGGCCCAACACTGAAGCTTTCTTT.

V gene TRBV21-1 combines with J gene TRBJ2-7; the table calls TRBD1, which could not be checked here. TRBV21-1 is an annotated pseudogene. The CDR3 extends over 16 amino acids. This chain's CDR3 is CASSLKPQDRGDEQYF. The CDR3 nucleotides read TGTGCCAGCAGCCTTAAACCCCAGGACAGGGGGGACGAGCAGTACTTC.

V gene TRBV10-3 combines with J gene TRBJ1-5; a possible D gene is TRBD1 (5 bases). V gave up 4 bases and J gave up 3 bases, with 16 bases separating them. CDR1 is ENHRY and CDR2 is SYGVKD in the germline V gene. This CDR3 contains 16 residues. Written as DNA, the CDR3 is TGTGCCATCAGTGGCGAGTCGGGGGGGACCAATCAGCCCCAGCATTTT. Encoded protein: CAISGESGGTNQPQHF.

This clone was observed a few times. The chain joins TRBV7-8 to TRBJ1-2; 8 bases agree with TRBD1. V gave up 1 base and J gave up 12 bases; unmatched junction bases: 7. CDR1 is SGHVS, CDR2 FQNEAQ, per germline. The CDR3 spans 13 residues. The CDR3, as DNA: TGTGCCAGCAGCTTAGGGGACAGGACGCCGAACACCTTC. As protein: CASSLGDRTPNTF.

This chain uses TRBV4-3 with TRBJ1-2; 7 positions agree with TRBD1. Germline CDR1 and CDR2: LGHNA and YSLEER. The CDR3 runs 15 residues. J gave up 1 base and V 0 bases, and 2 bases lay outside the gene matches. The CDR3 spells CASSQEQGLNYGYTF. The CDR3 DNA follows: TGCGCCAGCAGCCAAGAACAGGGGCTTAACTATGGCTACACCTTC.

The sample holds one count of this clone. This chain joins TRBV10-2 and TRBJ1-2; tentatively, D is TRBD1 (5 bases). Germline CDR1 reads WSHSY; CDR2 reads SAAADI. This CDR3 contains 13 residues. The germline V and J ends were trimmed by 3 bases and 7 bases, with 12 bases remaining between them. CDR3 DNA: TGCGCCAGCAGTGACTTCTCAGGGTCTGGCTACACCTTC. This translates into CASSDFSGSGYTF.

This sequence joins TRBV21-1 and TRBJ1-1; TRBD1 is the table's D call and was not checked against the DNA. TRBV21-1 is listed as a pseudogene. The CDR3 contains 17 residues. The chain's CDR3 is CASSLRQGSPGNTEAFF. DNA for the CDR3: TGTGCCAGCAGCTTGCGACAGGGGAGTCCCGGGAACACTGAAGCTTTCTTT.